The 21 T cell receptor beta chains presented below share a single source sample, sequenced in a study of regulatory T cells in long-lasting Graves disease listed by TCRdb under 2021. Library creation used multiplex PCR. The listed sequencing device is Illumina HiSeq 4000. To build TCR beta libraries, CDR3 regions were amplified by Arm-PCR using iRepertoire HTBI primers. TCRdb took the public reads, trimmed them with fastp at Q25, ran MiXCR for clone calling and kept in-frame beta chains. Entries are consolidated by CDR3 protein sequence, retaining the most common genes and DNA. The sample has about 470,000 distinct CDR3 sequences on record, under 25% of them singletons. The ten largest account for about 8.3% of the sample. In light of the paper, this sample's time point label describes: persistent/refractory GD, antithyroid drugs over 5 years with positive TRAb. RNA was extracted from PBMCs in TRIzol for both TCR sequencing and RNA sequencing.

This material consisted of peripheral blood mononuclear cells (PBMCs), taken when the disease was refractory, from a patient treated with antithyroid drugs. These receptors were taken from a female donor with Graves disease.

CDR3 in DNA: TGCGCCAGCAGCTTGGCGGGGAAGGGGACTGAAGCTTTCTTT. Amino acids: CASSLAGKGTEAFF. The rearrangement links TRBV5-1 to TRBJ1-1, with a weak D call TRBD1 (5 bases). Germline CDR1 SGHRS, CDR2 YFSETQ. The CDR3 runs to 14 residues. V was shortened by 0 bases and J by 5 bases, with 11 bases between the two germline ends.

This clonotype has only a few counts. This chain links TRBV19 with TRBJ2-4; tentative D call: TRBD1 (6 bases). This CDR3 comprises 18 residues. Germline V CDR1 and CDR2: LNHDA, SQIVND (reference sequence). The ends were cut back, 5 bases at V and 0 bases at J, with 20 bases in the middle. The CDR3, as DNA: TGTGCCAGTAGTTCCCCTCAGGGGCAAACCCTAGCCAAAAACATTCAGTACTTC. Amino acids: CASSSPQGQTLAKNIQYF.

This clonotype was counted ten times or more. This chain connects TRBV2 to TRBJ2-7; D not resolved. This CDR3 comprises 11 residues. Germline lookup yields CDR1 SNHLY and CDR2 FYNNEI. Trimming removed 4 bases from V and 6 bases from J, with 7 bases in between. CDR3 sequence: CASSVDREQYF. Here the CDR3 DNA reads TGTGCCAGCAGTGTAGATCGCGAGCAGTACTTC.

This chain connects TRBV18 to TRBJ2-7; possible D gene TRBD1, 6 bases. Trimming took off 5 bases at V and 2 bases at J, with 10 bases between the two ends. The CDR3 contains 13 residues. CDR1 and CDR2 (germline): KGHSH, LQKENI. CDR3 nucleotides: TGTGCCAGCTCATCCCGGGACACCTACGAGCAGTACTTC. It encodes CASSSRDTYEQYF.

This clonotype was counted many times. J is TRBJ2-3 and V is TRBV7-2; D is ambiguous. This CDR3 is 12 amino acids long. Germline V gene sequence: CDR1 SGHTA, CDR2 FQGNSA. V lost 5 bases, J lost 4 bases, and 7 bases lay in between. CDR3 DNA: TGTGCCAGCAGCATTAGGTCAGATACGCAGTATTTT. It specifies CASSIRSDTQYF.

This clonotype was seen repeatedly, ten times or more. This chain uses TRBV2 with TRBJ1-1, with TRBD1 as a possible D gene (5 bases). Looked up from germline, CDR1 is SNHLY and CDR2 is FYNNEI. The CDR3 runs 16 residues. V lost 4 bases and J lost 0, with 15 bases in between. This CDR3 is CASSGNRDGMNTEAFF. The CDR3 bases are TGTGCCAGCAGTGGGAACCGGGACGGAATGAACACTGAAGCTTTCTTT.

The V and J genes are TRBV30 and TRBJ1-3, with 7 nucleotides matching TRBD1. This CDR3 is built from 14 residues. In germline, CDR1 is GTSNPN, CDR2 SVGIG (reference sequence). After removal of 1 base from V and 1 base from J, the junction contained 1 base not matched to a gene. CDR3 region: CAWSAGGSGNTIYF. The CDR3, as DNA: TGTGCCTGGAGTGCAGGGGGTTCTGGAAACACCATATATTTT.

Comments on this clonotype: A much larger clone lies one base from this, so it may be a read error. The CDR3 is CASSCGQIYEQYF. DNA for the CDR3: TGTGCCAGCAGTTGCGGGCAGATCTACGAGCAGTACTTC. The gene calls are TRBV6-5 and TRBJ2-7; weak D call: TRBD2 (5 bases). The ends were cut back, 4 bases at V and 3 bases at J, with 10 bases in the middle. The germline V gene encodes CDR1 MNHEY and CDR2 SVGAGI. CDR3 size: 13 residues.

This clonotype was detected ten times or more. The V gene is TRBV28, the J gene TRBJ1-6, with 8 nucleotides matching TRBD1. The CDR3 contains 22 residues. J lost 10 bases, V lost 3 bases, and 29 bases had no gene match. In germline, CDR1 is MDHEN, CDR2 SYDVKM. The CDR3 is CASSLGTGLISGYEDIESPLHF. As DNA, the CDR3 is TGTGCCAGCAGTTTGGGGACAGGTTTAATTTCGGGATACGAGGATATAGAGTCACCCCTCCACTTT. The variable domain in full, with the rest retrieved from reference TRBV28 and TRBJ1-6, is DVKVTQSSRYLVKRTGEKVFLECVQDMDHENMFWYRQDPGLGLRLIYFSYDVKMKEKGDIPEGYSVSREKKERFSLILESASTNQTSMYLCASSLGTGLISGYEDIESPLHFGNGTRLTVT.

To note about this clonotype: Compared with germline, one end of the junction differs, possibly owing to a read error. The chain has TRBV6-4 and TRBJ2-7; perhaps TRBD2 as D (8 bases). This CDR3 has 16 residues. CDR1 and CDR2 from the germline V gene are MRHNA and SNTAGT. CDR3 in amino acids: CASSYSTGTSTHEQYF. The CDR3 DNA reads TGTGCCAGCAGTTACTCGACAGGGACTAGTACCCACGAGCAGTACTTC.

This clonotype was observed many times. The rearrangement joins TRBV5-1 to TRBJ1-6, with D tentatively TRBD1 (5 bases). The CDR3 is 15 residues long. Germline V gene data show CDR1 as SGHRS and CDR2 as YFSETQ. The V and J ends lost 3 bases and 7 bases respectively, with 14 bases between them. The CDR3 region is CASSWLGGTNSPLHF. CDR3 bases: TGCGCCAGCAGCTGGTTAGGTGGGACGAATTCACCCCTCCACTTT.

Points on this clonotype: A much larger clonotype is one base distant, so this may be a read error. The chain couples TRBV19 to TRBJ1-1; 10 nucleotides line up with TRBD1. V was clipped by 5 bases and J by 4 bases; unmatched bases: 7. Germline CDR1 LNHDA, CDR2 SQIVND (reference sequence). The CDR3 has 15 residues. CDR3 residues: CASSSGQGHATEAFF. CDR3 DNA sequence: TGTGCCAGTAGTTCGGGACAGGGGCACGCCACTGAAGCTTTCTTT.

The genes are TRBV27 and TRBJ2-7; either TRBD1 or TRBD2 may fit D (5 bases each). V shed 5 bases and J shed 2 bases, with 13 bases lying between them. This CDR3 spans 14 amino acids. Per germline, CDR1 MNHEY and CDR2 SMNVEV (reference sequence). The CDR3 DNA reads TGTGCCAGCAGTACACGGGACGGTACCTACGAGCAGTACTTC. Translating gives CASSTRDGTYEQYF.

CDR3 protein: CASRRGPTNEKLFF. As DNA, the CDR3 is TGTGCCAGTAGAAGAGGTCCAACTAATGAAAAACTGTTTTTT. The V call is TRBV19, the J call TRBJ1-4, with D unclear. V lost 6 bases, J lost 0 bases, and 8 bases lay in between. The CDR3 extends over 14 amino acids. Germline V gives CDR1 LNHDA, CDR2 SQIVND (reference sequence).

This clonotype was counted ten times or more. This CDR3 is CAIGQSLWANVLTF. The DNA of the CDR3 is TGTGCCATCGGGCAGTCCCTCTGGGCCAACGTCCTGACTTTC. The chain carries TRBV28 and TRBJ2-6, with D unclear. Germline assignment: CDR1 MDHEN and CDR2 SYDVKM. The CDR3 is 14 amino acids. Trimming shortened V by 10 bases and J by 5 bases, and 15 bases separated the two germline ends.

This clonotype occurred many times. The CDR3 sequence: CASSGGTENQPQHF. The DNA of the CDR3 is TGTGCCAGCAGTGGGGGGACTGAAAATCAGCCCCAGCATTTT. The chain employs TRBV2 and TRBJ1-5; TRBD1 is a possible D gene (5 bases). From germline, CDR1 is SNHLY and CDR2 FYNNEI. CDR3 size: 14 residues. The V end lost 4 bases, the J end lost 4 bases, and 11 bases lay between the germline ends.

This clonotype was counted many times. The chain employs TRBV27 and TRBJ2-7; 13 nucleotides match TRBD2. Per germline, CDR1 MNHEY and CDR2 SMNVEV (reference sequence). The CDR3 spans 15 residues. Trimming removed 0 bases from V and 8 bases from J; junction bases left unmatched: 4. CDR3 amino acids: CASSLSGLAGSQQYF. The CDR3, as DNA: TGTGCCAGCAGTTTATCGGGACTAGCGGGATCGCAGCAGTACTTC.

V usage is TRBV2 and J usage is TRBJ2-2; D may be TRBD2 (7 bases). The CDR3 length is 15 residues. Trimming left V 6 bases short and J 0 bases short, with 11 bases between. Germline CDR1 is SNHLY and CDR2 is FYNNEI. The CDR3 region is CASRRGGPNTGELFF. The CDR3 DNA reads TGTGCCAGCAGGAGGGGGGGCCCGAACACCGGGGAGCTGTTTTTT.

Many counts were recorded for this clonotype. The V and J genes are TRBV28 and TRBJ2-7; 9 nucleotides match TRBD1. The CDR3 contains 12 residues. J was trimmed by 5 bases and V by 7 bases; bases with no gene match: 3. Per germline, CDR1 MDHEN and CDR2 SYDVKM. The CDR3 loop is CASNRQGDEQYF. CDR3 nucleotide sequence: TGTGCCAGCAATCGACAGGGGGACGAGCAGTACTTC.

The gene calls are TRBV29-1 and TRBJ2-7; D is possibly TRBD1 (6 bases). Trimming cost V 2 bases and J 4 bases, with 21 bases left between them. Germline V gene lookup returns CDR1 SQVTM and CDR2 ANQGSEA. The length of the CDR3 is 16 residues. CDR3 sequence (DNA): TGCAGCGTTGAACGCCCCAGCCAGGGGAACATATACGAGCAGTACTTC. Residues: CSVERPSQGNIYEQYF.

This clonotype was detected only a few times. The CDR3 bases are TGTGCCAGCTCACCACCGTTCGGCTTTCTCCAAGAGACCCAGTACTTC. Its protein is CASSPPFGFLQETQYF. The genes are TRBV18 and TRBJ2-5; no reliable D call. Per germline, CDR1 KGHSH and CDR2 LQKENI. The CDR3 is made up of 16 amino acids. Trimming left V 0 bases short and J 1 base short, with 12 bases between.